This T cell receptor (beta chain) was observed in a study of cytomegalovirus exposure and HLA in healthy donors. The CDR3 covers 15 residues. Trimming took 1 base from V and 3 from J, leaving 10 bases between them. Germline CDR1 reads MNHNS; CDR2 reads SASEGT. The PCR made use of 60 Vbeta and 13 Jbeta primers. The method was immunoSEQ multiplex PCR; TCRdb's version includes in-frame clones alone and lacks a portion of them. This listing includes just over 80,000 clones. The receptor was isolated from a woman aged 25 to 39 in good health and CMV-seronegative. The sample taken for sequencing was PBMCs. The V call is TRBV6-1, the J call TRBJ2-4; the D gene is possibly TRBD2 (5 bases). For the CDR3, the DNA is TGTGCCAGCAGTGAAGTCGGACGGGGCAAAAACATTCAGTACTTC. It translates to CASSEVGRGKNIQYF.